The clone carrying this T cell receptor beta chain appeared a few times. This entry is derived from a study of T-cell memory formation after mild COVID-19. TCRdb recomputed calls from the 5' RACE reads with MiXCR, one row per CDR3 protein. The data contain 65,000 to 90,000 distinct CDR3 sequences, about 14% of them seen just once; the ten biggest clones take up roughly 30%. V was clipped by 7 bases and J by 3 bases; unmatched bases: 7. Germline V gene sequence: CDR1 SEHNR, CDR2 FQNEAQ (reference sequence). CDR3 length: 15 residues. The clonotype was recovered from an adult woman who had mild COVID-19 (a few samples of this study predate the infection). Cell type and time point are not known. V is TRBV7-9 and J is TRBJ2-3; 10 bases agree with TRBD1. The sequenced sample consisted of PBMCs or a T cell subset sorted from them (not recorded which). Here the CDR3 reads CASTVRDRGTDTQYF. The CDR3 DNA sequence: TGTGCCAGCACCGTCCGGGACAGGGGAACAGATACGCAGTATTTT.